This TCR beta chain came from a study of control samples from healthy donors and cancer patients. Sequencing used immunoSEQ multiplex PCR; TCRdb keeps in-frame clones, though not all of them. This table holds 25,000 to 30,000 clones, 65% to 90% found once. The CDR3 consists of 14 residues. The V end lost 7 bases, the J end lost 5 bases, and 15 bases lay between the germline ends. Germline V CDR1 and CDR2: MNHEY, SVGAGI. The chain couples TRBV6-5 to TRBJ2-1, with TRBD1 as a possible D gene (6 bases). The receptor comes from a woman aged 60 to 75 with head and neck cancer. The specimen sequenced was PBMCs. The CDR3 DNA follows: TGTGCCAGCACCCCGGACAGTACGGACAATGAGCAGTTCTTC. Translating it yields CASTPDSTDNEQFF.